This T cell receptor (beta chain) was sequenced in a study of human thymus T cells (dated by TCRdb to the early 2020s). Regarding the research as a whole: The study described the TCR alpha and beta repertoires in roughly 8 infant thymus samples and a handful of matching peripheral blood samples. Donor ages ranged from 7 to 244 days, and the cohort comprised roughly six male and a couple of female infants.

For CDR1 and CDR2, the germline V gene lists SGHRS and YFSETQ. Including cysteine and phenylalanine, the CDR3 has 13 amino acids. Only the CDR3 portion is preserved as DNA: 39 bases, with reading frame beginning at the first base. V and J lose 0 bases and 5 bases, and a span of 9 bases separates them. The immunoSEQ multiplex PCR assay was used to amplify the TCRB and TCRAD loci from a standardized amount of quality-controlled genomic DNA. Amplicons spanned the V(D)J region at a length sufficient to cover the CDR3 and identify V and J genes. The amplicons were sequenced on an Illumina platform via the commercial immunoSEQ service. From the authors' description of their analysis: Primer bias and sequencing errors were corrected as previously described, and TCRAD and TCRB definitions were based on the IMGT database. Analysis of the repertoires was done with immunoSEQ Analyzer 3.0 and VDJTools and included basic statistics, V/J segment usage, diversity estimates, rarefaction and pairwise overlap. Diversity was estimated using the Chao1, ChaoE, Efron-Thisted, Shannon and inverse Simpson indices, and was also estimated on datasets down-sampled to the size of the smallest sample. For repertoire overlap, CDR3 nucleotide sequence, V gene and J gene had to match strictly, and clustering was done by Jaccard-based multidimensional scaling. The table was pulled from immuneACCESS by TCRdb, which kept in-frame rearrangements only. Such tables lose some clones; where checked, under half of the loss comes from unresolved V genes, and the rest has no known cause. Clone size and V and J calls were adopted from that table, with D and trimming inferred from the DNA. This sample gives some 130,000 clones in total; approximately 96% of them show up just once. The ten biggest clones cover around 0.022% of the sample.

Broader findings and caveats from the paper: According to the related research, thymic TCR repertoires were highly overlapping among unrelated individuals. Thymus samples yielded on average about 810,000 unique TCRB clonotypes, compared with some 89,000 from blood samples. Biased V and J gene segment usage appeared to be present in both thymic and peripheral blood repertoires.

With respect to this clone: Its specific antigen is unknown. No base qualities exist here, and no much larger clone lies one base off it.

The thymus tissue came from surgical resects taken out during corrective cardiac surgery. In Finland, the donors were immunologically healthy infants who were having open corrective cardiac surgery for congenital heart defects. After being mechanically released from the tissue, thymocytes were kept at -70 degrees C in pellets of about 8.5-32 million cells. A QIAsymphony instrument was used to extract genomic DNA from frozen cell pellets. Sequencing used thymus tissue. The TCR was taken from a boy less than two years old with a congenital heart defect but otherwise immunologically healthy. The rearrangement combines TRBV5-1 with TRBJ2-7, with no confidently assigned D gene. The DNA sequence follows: TGCGCCAGCAGCTTGGCGGTTGGACACGAGCAGTACTTC. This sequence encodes CASSLAVGHEQYF.